Listed below are T cell receptor beta chains from one sample, sequenced in a study of chemoradiotherapy in HPV16-positive cancers. This table comes from immunoSEQ multiplex PCR, and its TCRdb copy is limited to in-frame clones, with some not included. The profile shows some 17,000 clones, approximately 89% of them singletons. The specimen was blood, collected from a patient who underwent chemoradiotherapy. The receptors come from a human donor with HPV-associated anogenital cancer. Each CDR3 is given with its conserved first and last residue. D genes are given only for firm matches. Some rows mark clone size as missing; the rest say once, few, many or name a class of expanded clone.

>TRBJ1-2|NA|TRBV18|NA
CASSPQGNTNYGYTF
TGTGCCAGCTCACCACAAGGAAATACGAACTATGGCTACACCTTC
>TRBJ1-2|NA|TRBV2|TRBD1
CASVETGYIYGYTF
TGTGCCAGTGTTGAGACAGGGTACATCTATGGCTACACCTTC
>TRBJ1-2|NA|TRBV28|NA
CASSLDLNGGYTF
TGTGCCAGCAGCCTGGATTTAAACGGTGGCTACACCTTC
>TRBJ2-7|NA|TRBV5-1|NA
CASSLAGAGLGEQYF
TGCGCCAGCAGCTTGGCTGGGGCGGGTTTGGGCGAGCAGTACTTC
>TRBJ2-3|NA|TRBV7-7|TRBD2
CASSPLAGSTDTQYF
TGTGCTAGCAGCCCCCTAGCGGGATCCACAGATACGCAGTATTTT
>TRBJ1-6|NA|TRBV5-1|NA
CASSLSGRPWNSPLHF
TGCGCCAGCAGCTTGAGCGGACGGCCTTGGAATTCACCCCTCCACTTT
>TRBJ2-1|NA|TRBV30|NA
CAWSAGVLDEQFF
TGTGCCTGGAGTGCCGGTGTACTCGATGAGCAGTTCTTC
>TRBJ1-4|NA|TRBV15|NA
CATSREPSGEKLFF
TGTGCCACCAGCAGAGAGCCCAGCGGGGAAAAACTGTTTTTT
>TRBJ2-7|NA|TRBV11-2|TRBD2
CASSFNRDYPYEQYF
TGTGCCAGCAGCTTTAACCGGGACTACCCCTACGAGCAGTACTTC
>TRBJ2-1|NA|TRBV6-1|TRBD2
CASSELAGGNNEQFF
TGTGCCAGCAGTGAGCTAGCGGGAGGGAACAATGAGCAGTTCTTC
>TRBJ2-3|NA|TRBV19|NA
CASSNRAGTDTQYF
TGTGCCAGTTCTAACAGGGCTGGCACAGATACGCAGTATTTT
>TRBJ1-5|once|TRBV12-5|TRBD1
CASGLTQGAHRVSNQPQHF
TGTGCTAGTGGTTTAACCCAGGGGGCGCATCGGGTTAGCAATCAGCCCCAGCATTTT
>TRBJ2-1|once|TRBV7-6|NA
CASSLNTGWDEQFF
TGTGCCAGCAGCTTAAACACAGGGTGGGATGAGCAGTTCTTC
>TRBJ2-5|NA|TRBV2|TRBD1
CASSDVWDRGSETQYF
TGTGCCAGCAGTGATGTTTGGGACAGGGGTTCTGAGACCCAGTACTTC
>TRBJ2-7|once|TRBV7-9|TRBD1
CASSSHRGPYEQYF
TGTGCCAGCAGCTCCCACAGGGGACCCTACGAGCAGTACTTC
>TRBJ1-2|NA|TRBV30|TRBD1
CAWSHRTGGGRGYTF
TGTGCCTGGAGTCACCGGACAGGGGGCGGGCGTGGCTACACCTTC
>TRBJ1-2|NA|TRBV5-1|NA
CASSLDTEGYGYTF
TGCGCCAGCAGCTTGGATACAGAGGGCTATGGCTACACCTTC
>TRBJ1-5|once|TRBV6-1|TRBD1
CASRIRGQGHQPQHF
TGTGCCAGCAGGATTAGGGGACAGGGACATCAGCCCCAGCATTTT
>TRBJ1-2|NA|TRBV7-9|NA
CASSFRQNGYGYTF
TGTGCCAGCAGCTTCCGGCAGAACGGCTATGGCTACACCTTC
>TRBJ2-5|NA|TRBV9|NA
CASSVQGNSETQYF
TGTGCCAGCAGCGTACAGGGAAACTCAGAGACCCAGTACTTC
>TRBJ2-7|few|TRBV7-9|NA
CASSPVQGTYEQYF
TGTGCCAGCAGCCCCGTTCAGGGAACATACGAGCAGTACTTC
>TRBJ2-1|NA|TRBV5-1|NA
CASSLVGESYNEQFF
TGCGCCAGCAGCTTAGTCGGGGAGAGCTACAATGAGCAGTTCTTC
>TRBJ2-1|NA|TRBV7-9|TRBD2
CASSFGLAVGYNEQFF
TGTGCCAGCAGCTTCGGACTAGCCGTGGGTTACAATGAGCAGTTCTTC
>TRBJ2-7|NA|TRBV19|TRBD2
CASTERSGRDEQYF
TGTGCCAGTACCGAACGGTCAGGGAGGGACGAGCAGTACTTC
>TRBJ2-3|few|TRBV9|TRBD2
CASSVDSAGGRTDTQYF
TGTGCCAGCAGCGTAGATTCCGCGGGGGGGCGCACAGATACGCAGTATTTT
>TRBJ2-1|NA|TRBV11-2|TRBD2
CASSLDTEAGGFF
TGTGCCAGCAGCTTAGACACCGAGGCGGGAGGGTTCTTC
>TRBJ2-5|few|TRBV19|NA
CASSIGSQETQYF
TGTGCCAGTAGTATTGGGAGTCAAGAGACCCAGTACTTC
>TRBJ2-7|NA|TRBV9|NA
CASSVAAGRGEQYF
TGTGCCAGCAGCGTCGCGGCAGGGCGGGGAGAGCAGTACTTC
>TRBJ2-5|NA|TRBV15|NA
CATSPKRGSALEETQYF
TGTGCCACCAGCCCAAAGAGAGGGAGTGCACTCGAAGAGACCCAGTACTTC
>TRBJ2-1|NA|TRBV5-6|TRBD1
CASETYRGVNEQFF
TGTGCCAGCGAAACTTACAGGGGCGTAAATGAGCAGTTCTTC
>TRBJ1-5|NA|TRBV19|NA
CASSFQYQPQHF
TGTGCCAGTAGTTTTCAGTATCAGCCCCAGCATTTT
>TRBJ2-3|NA|TRBV4-1|NA
CASSQDLDITTSTDTQYF
TGCGCCAGCAGCCAAGATCTCGACATCACTACTAGCACAGATACGCAGTATTTT